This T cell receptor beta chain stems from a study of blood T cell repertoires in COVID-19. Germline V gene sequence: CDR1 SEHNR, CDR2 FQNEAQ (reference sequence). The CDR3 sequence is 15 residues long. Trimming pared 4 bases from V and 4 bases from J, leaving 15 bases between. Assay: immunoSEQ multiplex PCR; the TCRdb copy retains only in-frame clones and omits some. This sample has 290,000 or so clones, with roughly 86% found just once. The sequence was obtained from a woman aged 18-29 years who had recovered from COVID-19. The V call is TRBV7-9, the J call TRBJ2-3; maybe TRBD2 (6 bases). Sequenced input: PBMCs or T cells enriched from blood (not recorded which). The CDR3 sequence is CASSYPGLSPDTQYF. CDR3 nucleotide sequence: TGTGCCAGCAGCTACCCGGGACTCTCCCCAGATACGCAGTATTTT.